These T cell receptor beta chains were read from a single sample in a study of tumor-infiltrating lymphocytes in primary liver carcinoma. MiXCR was run by TCRdb on the multiplex PCR reads, yielding one entry per CDR3 protein. This table holds fewer than 85,000 distinct CDR3 sequences, 69% found once. The sequenced material came from tumor-adjacent normal liver tissue. The receptors come from a man aged 35 to 55 with primary liver carcinoma and hepatitis B virus infection. Each CDR3 is given with its conserved first and last residue. Fields, in order: V gene, clone size, J gene, D gene, CDR3 DNA, CDR3 protein. A D gene is named only where the DNA matches it firmly. Clone size is stated in some rows and not others, as once, few, many or a class when expanded.

>TRBV6-1|.|TRBJ2-5|.
TGCGCCACCACGGAGCAGTTCCAAGAGACCCAGTACTTC
CATTEQFQETQYF
>TRBV6-5|.|TRBJ2-7|.
TGTGCCGGCAGTTACGCAGGAGAACTAGGCGAGCAGTACTTC
CAGSYAGELGEQYF
>TRBV4-3|.|TRBJ2-7|.
TGCGCCAGCAGCCAAGACCTGGCAGGCTCCTACGAGCAGTACTTC
CASSQDLAGSYEQYF
>TRBV20-1|.|TRBJ2-5|.
TGCAGTGGGGGGCCGCTACGAGAGACCCTGTACTTC
CSGGPLRETLYF
>TRBV29-1|.|TRBJ2-3|.
TGCAGCGTTGAAGAAGGGCTAGCGCTGCGGTATTTT
CSVEEGLALRYF
>TRBV12-3/TRBV12-4|.|TRBJ1-2|TRBD1
TGTGCCATTAGTTTGACAGGGGCTGGCTACACCTTT
CAISLTGAGYTF
>TRBV19|few|TRBJ2-1|.
TGTGCCAGTAGTATAGGAGGGGTGTACAATGAGCAGTTCTTC
CASSIGGVYNEQFF
>TRBV5-4|many|TRBJ2-1|TRBD2
TGTGCCAGCAGCCCGGTCTTCCTAGCGGGAGGGAACAATGAGCAGTTCTTC
CASSPVFLAGGNNEQFF
>TRBV11-2|.|TRBJ1-1|.
TGTGCCAGCAGCTTATGCGGGACTGAAGCTTTCTTT
CASSLCGTEAFF
>TRBV4-1|.|TRBJ2-7|.
TGCGCCAGCAGCCAAGATTTGGGAAGTCGCTACGAGCAGTATTTC
CASSQDLGSRYEQYF
>TRBV29-1|.|TRBJ2-1|TRBD2
TGCAGCGTCGGACTAGCGGGAGGGTTCTACAATGTGCAGTTCTTC
CSVGLAGGFYNVQFF
>TRBV24-1|many|TRBJ2-1|.
TGTGCCACCAGTGATTTCTCGGGGAATCACAATGAGCAGTTCTTC
CATSDFSGNHNEQFF
>TRBV10-3|.|TRBJ2-2|TRBD1
TGTGCCGTCATGGGGACAGAAGGTGGGAACGCCGTGGAGCTGTTTTTT
CAVMGTEGGNAVELFF
>TRBV7-8|.|TRBJ2-1|.
TGTGCCAGCAGCCCGCTTGGAGGCTCAGGGGTCTCCTGCAACGAGCAGTTCTTC
CASSPLGGSGVSCNEQFF
>TRBV24-1|few|TRBJ1-5|.
TGTGCCACCAGTGACTCGGGTTCCCCGGAGGATCAGCCCCAGCATTTT
CATSDSGSPEDQPQHF
>TRBV19|.|TRBJ2-1|.
TGTGCCAGTAGTTTGTCAACCTTGAGCTCCTACAATGGACAGTTCTTC
CASSLSTLSSYNGQFF
>TRBV6-1|once|TRBJ2-7|TRBD2
TGTGCCAGCATCTCTACGGGGACTAGCGGCCACTACGAGCAGTACTTC
CASISTGTSGHYEQYF
>TRBV6-1|.|TRBJ1-5|.
TGTGCCAGCAATCTTGTCAGGGGAGGCAATCAGCCCCAGCATTTT
CASNLVRGGNQPQHF
>TRBV6-2/TRBV6-3|.|TRBJ1-5|.
TGTGCCAGCAAACGGTCCGGGGAATGGAGCAATCAGTCCCAGCATTTC
CASKRSGEWSNQSQHF
>TRBV9|.|TRBJ2-1|.
TGTGCCAGCAGCGTAAGGAGCGACAGGCTACACAATGAGCAGTTCTTC
CASSVRSDRLHNEQFF
>TRBV11-2|.|TRBJ2-7|.
TGTGCCAGCTGCTTACGATGGACACGGGAAAGCGAGCAGTACTTC
CASCLRWTRESEQYF
>TRBV5-1|.|TRBJ1-1|.
TGCGCCGGCAGCTTGGGACAAAGAAACACTGAAGTTTTCTTT
CAGSLGQRNTEVFF
>TRBV12-3/TRBV12-4|once|TRBJ2-7|.
TGTGCCAGCAGTTCCGGAATTGGGCGCGAGCAGTACTTC
CASSSGIGREQYF
>TRBV6-2/TRBV6-3|many|TRBJ2-7|.
TGTGCCAGCAACCCCGAAACCCCCTCCTACGAGCAGTACTTC
CASNPETPSYEQYF
>TRBV12-3/TRBV12-4|.|TRBJ1-2|.
TGTGCCAGTAGTATAGGGCAGGGGTGGTATGGCTACACCTTC
CASSIGQGWYGYTF
>TRBV11-2|.|TRBJ1-2|.
TGTGCCAGCAGCTCGACGGACTACTATGGGTACACCTTC
CASSSTDYYGYTF
>TRBV4-2|.|TRBJ2-6|.
TGTACCAGCAGCCACGATTTTATATCAGACAGGCGCCTGAGCTCTGGGGCCAACGTCCTGACTTTC
CTSSHDFISDRRLSSGANVLTF
>TRBV29-1|.|TRBJ2-7|TRBD2
TGCAGCGTAGAACTAGCGGGATGGTCCTCCTACGAGGAGTACTTC
CSVELAGWSSYEEYF
>TRBV29-1|.|TRBJ2-5|TRBD1
TGCAGCGGACAGGGGGCGAAAGTAGAGGCCCAGTATTTC
CSGQGAKVEAQYF
>TRBV10-3|.|TRBJ1-4|.
TGTGCCAGCGCGGAGGACCAACAGGTTTCCATGCCTGGAAAACTGTTTTTT
CASAEDQQVSMPGKLFF
>TRBV11-2|few|TRBJ2-1|.
TGTGCCAGCAGCGTAGCAGGGACGGAGTTCTTC
CASSVAGTEFF